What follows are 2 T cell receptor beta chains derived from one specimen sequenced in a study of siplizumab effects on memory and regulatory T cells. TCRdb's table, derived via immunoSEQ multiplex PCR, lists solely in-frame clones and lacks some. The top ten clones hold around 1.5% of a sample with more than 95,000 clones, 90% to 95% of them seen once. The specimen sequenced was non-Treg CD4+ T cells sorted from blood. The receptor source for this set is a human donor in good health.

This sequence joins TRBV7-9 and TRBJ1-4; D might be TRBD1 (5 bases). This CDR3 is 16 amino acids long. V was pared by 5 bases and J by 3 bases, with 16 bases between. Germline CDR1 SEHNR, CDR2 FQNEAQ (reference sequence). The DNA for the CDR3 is TGTGCCAGCAGCCCCTTCCCAGGGAGTCCTAATGAAAAACTGTTTTTT. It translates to CASSPFPGSPNEKLFF. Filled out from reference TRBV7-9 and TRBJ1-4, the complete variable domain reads DTGVSQNPRHKITKRGQNVTFRCDPISEHNRLYWYRQTLGQGPEFLTYFQNEAQLEKSRLLSDRFSAERPKGSFSTLEIQRTEQGDSAMYLCASSPFPGSPNEKLFFGSGTQLSVL.

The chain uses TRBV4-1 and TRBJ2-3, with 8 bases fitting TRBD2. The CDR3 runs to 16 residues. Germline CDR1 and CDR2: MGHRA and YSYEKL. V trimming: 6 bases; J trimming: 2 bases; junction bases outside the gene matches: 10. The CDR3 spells CASRSIAGRFTDTQYF. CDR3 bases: TGCGCCAGCAGATCTATAGCGGGAAGGTTCACAGATACGCAGTATTTT.